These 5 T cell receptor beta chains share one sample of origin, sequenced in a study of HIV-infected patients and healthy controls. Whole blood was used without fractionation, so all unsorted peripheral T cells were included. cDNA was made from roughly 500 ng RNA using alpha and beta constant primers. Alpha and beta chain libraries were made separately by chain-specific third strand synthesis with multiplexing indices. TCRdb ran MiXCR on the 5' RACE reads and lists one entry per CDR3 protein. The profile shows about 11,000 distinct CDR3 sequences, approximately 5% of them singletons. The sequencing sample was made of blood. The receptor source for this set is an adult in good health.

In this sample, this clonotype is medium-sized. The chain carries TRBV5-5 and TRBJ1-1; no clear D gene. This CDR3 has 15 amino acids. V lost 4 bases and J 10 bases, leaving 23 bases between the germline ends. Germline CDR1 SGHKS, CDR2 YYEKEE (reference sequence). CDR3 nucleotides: TGTGCCAGCAGCCTGACCGGGAACACCGCCTCGGGAGCTTTCTTT. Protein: CASSLTGNTASGAFF.

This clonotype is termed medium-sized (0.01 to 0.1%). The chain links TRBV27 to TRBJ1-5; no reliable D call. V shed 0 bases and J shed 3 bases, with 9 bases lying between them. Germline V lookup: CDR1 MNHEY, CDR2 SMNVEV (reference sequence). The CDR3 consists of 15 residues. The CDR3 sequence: CASSLSRQPNQPQHF. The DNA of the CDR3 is TGTGCCAGCAGTTTATCGAGGCAGCCCAATCAGCCCCAGCATTTT.

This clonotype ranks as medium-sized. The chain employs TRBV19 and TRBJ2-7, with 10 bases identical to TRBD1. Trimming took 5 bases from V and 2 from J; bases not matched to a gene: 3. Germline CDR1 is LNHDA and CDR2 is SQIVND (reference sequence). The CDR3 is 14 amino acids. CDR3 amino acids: CASSPDRGAYEQYF. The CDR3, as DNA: TGTGCCAGTAGTCCGGACAGGGGGGCCTACGAGCAGTACTTC.

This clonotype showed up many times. CDR3 DNA sequence: TGCGCCAGCAGCCCCCAGGGGGGGACGGGGGCCTACGAGCAGTACTTC. Protein sequence: CASSPQGGTGAYEQYF. The J gene is TRBJ2-7, the V gene TRBV5-1; the D call may be TRBD1 or TRBD2 (7 bases each). Deletions cut 4 bases from V and 2 bases from J, with 19 bases between. Germline assignment: CDR1 SGHRS and CDR2 YFSETQ. This CDR3 is 16 amino acids long.

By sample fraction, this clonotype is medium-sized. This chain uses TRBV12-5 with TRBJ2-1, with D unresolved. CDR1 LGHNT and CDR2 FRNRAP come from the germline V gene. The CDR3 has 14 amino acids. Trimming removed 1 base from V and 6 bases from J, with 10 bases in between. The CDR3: CASGLGSSGNEQFF. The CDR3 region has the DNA TGTGCTAGTGGTTTGGGCTCTTCGGGCAATGAGCAGTTCTTC. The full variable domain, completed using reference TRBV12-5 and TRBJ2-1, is DARVTQTPRHKVTEMGQEVTMRCQPILGHNTVFWYRQTMMQGLELLAYFRNRAPLDDSGMPKDRFSAEMPDATLATLKIQPSEPRDSAVYFCASGLGSSGNEQFFGPGTRLTVL.